The rows below give T cell receptor beta chains drawn from one sample of a study of identical twins. Using its own MiXCR run on the 5' RACE reads, TCRdb lists one record per CDR3 protein. The sample includes 600,000 to 850,000 distinct CDR3 sequences, 15% to 20% of them seen just once. The same data also contributed to another study, on T cells expressing NK-cell markers.

Sequenced: PBMCs. These receptors all stem from a woman between 18 and 29 years old in good health. The CDR3 runs from the conserved cysteine through the conserved F or W. The D gene is left open where the match is weak. For some rows the clone size is stated as once, few or many, or as a class when expanded; others skip it.

TRBV5-1	TRBJ1-4	NA	NA	CASSLEGTGEKLFF	TGCGCCAGCAGCTTGGAGGGGACCGGTGAAAAACTGTTTTTT
TRBV29-1	TRBJ2-1	NA	few	CSVEVFGRETFDEQFF	TGCAGCGTTGAAGTGTTCGGTCGGGAGACTTTTGATGAGCAGTTCTTC
TRBV12-3/TRBV12-4	TRBJ1-1	TRBD1	few	CASSHLTGDIEAFF	TGTGCCAGCAGCCACCTAACAGGGGATATTGAAGCTTTCTTT
TRBV7-2	TRBJ2-1	TRBD2	NA	CASSLGPPAGEFF	TGTGCCAGCAGCTTAGGGCCTCCAGCGGGAGAGTTCTTC
TRBV5-5	TRBJ1-1	TRBD1	many	CASGRQGNTEAFF	TGTGCCAGCGGTAGACAGGGGAACACTGAAGCTTTCTTT
TRBV12-3/TRBV12-4	TRBJ2-1	NA	few	CASSPSRRSYNEQFF	TGTGCCAGCAGTCCCTCAAGACGGTCCTACAATGAGCAGTTCTTC
TRBV20-1	TRBJ1-1	TRBD1	many	CSATKTGATEAFF	TGCAGTGCTACCAAGACAGGGGCCACTGAAGCTTTCTTT
TRBV9	TRBJ1-3	NA	few	CASSETVGGNTIYF	TGTGCCAGCAGCGAGACAGTCGGTGGAAACACCATATATTTT
TRBV20-1	TRBJ2-1	TRBD2	NA	CSPRSGGGNEQFF	TGCAGTCCAAGGTCGGGGGGGGGAAATGAGCAGTTCTTC
TRBV9	TRBJ2-1	TRBD1	NA	CASSVGDSNNEQFF	TGTGCCAGCAGCGTAGGGGACAGCAACAATGAGCAGTTCTTC
TRBV20-1	TRBJ2-1	TRBD2	NA	CSARPIAGGYNEQFF	TGCAGTGCTAGACCTATAGCGGGAGGGTACAATGAGCAGTTCTTC
TRBV12-3/TRBV12-4	TRBJ2-1	TRBD2	NA	CASSFYSGGPLEQFF	TGTGCCAGCAGTTTTTATTCGGGGGGGCCTCTAGAGCAGTTCTTC
TRBV7-9	TRBJ2-1	NA	NA	CASSLDRALGNEQFF	TGTGCCAGCAGCTTAGATAGGGCGTTGGGCAATGAGCAGTTCTTC
TRBV6-1	TRBJ1-2	NA	few	CASTKVRDTSYGYTF	TGTGCCAGCACTAAGGTCCGGGACACTTCATATGGCTACACCTTC
TRBV9	TRBJ2-7	TRBD2	NA	CASSTPGLEDEQYF	TGTGCCAGCAGCACACCGGGACTAGAGGACGAGCAGTACTTC
TRBV6-2/TRBV6-3	TRBJ2-1	TRBD1	many	CASSPGTGGQEGGSPYNEQFF	TGTGCCAGCAGTCCCGGGACAGGGGGACAAGAAGGCGGGAGCCCCTACAATGAGCAGTTCTTC
TRBV6-5	TRBJ1-1	TRBD1	few	CASSSGQGVSTEAFF	TGTGCCAGCAGTTCCGGACAGGGGGTAAGCACTGAAGCTTTCTTT
TRBV11-1	TRBJ2-2	TRBD1	few	CASSLGGTGTVRTGELFF	TGTGCCAGCAGTTTAGGAGGAACCGGGACAGTCAGGACCGGGGAGCTGTTTTTT
TRBV7-3	TRBJ2-3	NA	NA	CASSLMPSTDTQYF	TGTGCCAGCAGCTTAATGCCAAGCACAGATACGCAGTATTTT
TRBV20-1	TRBJ2-3	NA	few	CSPQLVTQYF	TGCAGCCCCCAACTAGTAACGCAGTATTTT
TRBV10-2	TRBJ2-1	NA	many	CASSDLRSGAVYNEQFF	TGCGCCAGCAGTGACCTACGGAGCGGCGCGGTCTACAATGAGCAGTTCTTC
TRBV5-4	TRBJ2-1	TRBD2	NA	CASSLGAGDHNEQFF	TGTGCCAGCAGCTTGGGAGCGGGGGATCACAATGAGCAGTTCTTC
TRBV15	TRBJ2-1	NA	NA	CATSRGPAGGVNEQFF	TGTGCCACCAGCAGGGGCCCCGCGGGCGGAGTCAATGAGCAGTTCTTC
TRBV11-2	TRBJ1-1	NA	NA	CASSLGVTPTEAFF	TGTGCCAGCAGCTTAGGGGTTACCCCCACTGAAGCTTTCTTT
TRBV5-1	TRBJ1-1	NA	few	CASSLGQLGNTEAFF	TGCGCCAGCAGCTTGGGACAGCTAGGGAACACTGAAGCTTTCTTT
TRBV12-3/TRBV12-4	TRBJ2-5	NA	many	CASSLGGHRYF	TGTGCCAGCAGTTTAGGTGGCCATCGGTACTTC
TRBV6-1	TRBJ2-7	TRBD2	NA	CASTVGRAAEQYF	TGTGCCAGCACAGTGGGGAGGGCTGCCGAGCAGTACTTC
TRBV5-1	TRBJ2-5	NA	NA	CASAPYKEETQYF	TGCGCCAGCGCACCCTACAAGGAAGAGACCCAGTACTTC
TRBV9	TRBJ1-1	TRBD1	NA	CASSVEGAEDTEAFF	TGTGCCAGCAGCGTAGAGGGGGCTGAGGACACTGAAGCTTTCTTT
TRBV20-1	TRBJ2-1	NA	NA	CSARDPGISFSNEQFF	TGCAGTGCTAGAGACCCGGGAATTAGCTTTAGCAATGAGCAGTTCTTC
TRBV5-1	TRBJ2-1	NA	few	CASSLEEGKQFF	TGCGCCAGCAGCTTGGAGGAGGGGAAGCAGTTCTTC
TRBV12-3/TRBV12-4	TRBJ2-7	NA	NA	CASSLSGQSALWDYEQYF	TGTGCCAGCAGTTTAAGTGGACAGTCGGCCTTGTGGGACTACGAGCAGTACTTC
TRBV12-3/TRBV12-4	TRBJ2-6	TRBD1	NA	CASTYRGIGANVLTF	TGTGCCAGCACATACAGGGGCATTGGGGCCAACGTCCTGACTTTC
TRBV10-3	TRBJ2-1	NA	few	CATLGAGPPSYNEQFF	TGTGCCACCCTGGGCGCGGGCCCTCCATCCTACAATGAGCAGTTCTTC
TRBV6-1	TRBJ1-1	NA	few	CASSPPPVGRTKAFF	TGTGCCAGCAGTCCCCCCCCGGTCGGGAGGACGAAAGCTTTCTTT
TRBV5-4	TRBJ2-7	TRBD1	NA	CASSLNPGQGVGEQYF	TGTGCCAGCAGCTTGAATCCGGGACAGGGGGTAGGCGAGCAGTACTTC
TRBV5-1	TRBJ2-7	NA	NA	CASSLVLQGQHEQYF	TGCGCCAGCAGCTTGGTATTGCAGGGGCAGCACGAGCAGTACTTC